Below are 31 T cell receptor beta chains sequenced from a single sample in a study of cytomegalovirus exposure and HLA in healthy donors. Primers for the PCR totalled 60 Vbeta and 13 Jbeta. Sequencing was performed with immunoSEQ multiplex PCR; in TCRdb, only in-frame clones are kept and a portion is missing. This sample yields more than 110,000 clones, of which around four fifths are seen a single time; roughly 1.4% belongs to the top ten. Sample: PBMCs. These receptor sequences come from a man younger than 40 in good health and CMV-seropositive.

Remarks on this clone: One junction end disagrees with the germline gene, perhaps due to a read error. The V gene is TRBV7-9, the J gene TRBJ2-7; D gene ambiguous. There are 12 residues in the CDR3. Per the germline V gene, CDR1 is SEHNR and CDR2 is FQNEAQ (reference sequence). The CDR3 sequence is CSSSLGGSQQYF. The CDR3, as DNA: TGTTCCAGCAGCTTAGGCGGAAGTCAGCAGTACTTC.

The chain joins TRBV7-9 to TRBJ1-4; 9 nucleotides match TRBD1. The J segment lost 8 bases and the V segment lost 5 bases, leaving 9 bases of the junction unmatched. This CDR3 is 15 amino acids long. In germline, CDR1 is SEHNR, CDR2 FQNEAQ (reference sequence). The CDR3 DNA sequence: TGTGCCAGCAGCGTTATCGGGACAGGGTCCGAAAAACTGTTTTTT. Protein sequence: CASSVIGTGSEKLFF.

CDR3 in amino acids: CASSSPGSISGNTIYF. CDR3 DNA: TGCGCCAGCAGCTCCCCAGGCAGCATCTCTGGAAACACCATATATTTT. The chain carries TRBV4-1 and TRBJ1-3; D ambiguous. V was pared by 5 bases and J by 0 bases, with 14 bases between. The germline CDR1 and CDR2 sequences are MGHRA and YSYEKL. This CDR3 is built from 16 residues.

V and J are TRBV7-2 and TRBJ2-2; TRBD2 aligns across 11 bases. Germline-derived CDR1 and CDR2 are SGHTA and FQGNSA. V lost 3 bases to trimming and J lost 1 base; unmatched junction nucleotides: 1. CDR3 length equals 16 residues. As DNA, the CDR3 is TGTGCCAGCAGCTTTAGCGGGGGGGAGAACACCGGGGAGCTGTTTTTT. Translating gives CASSFSGGENTGELFF. The entire variable domain, with the rest obtained from reference TRBV7-2 and TRBJ2-2, is as follows: GAGVSQSPSNKVTEKGKDVELRCDPISGHTALYWYRQSLGQGLEFLIYFQGNSAPDKSGLPSDRFSAERTGGSVSTLTIQRTQQEDSAVYLCASSFSGGENTGELFFGEGSRLTVL.

V is TRBV9 and J is TRBJ1-1, with 7 positions matching TRBD1. CDR1 and CDR2 (germline): SGDLS, YYNGEE. J lost 6 bases, V lost 3 bases, and 5 bases had no gene match. CDR3 length: 13 residues. The CDR3 reads CASSERQGAEAFF. DNA for the CDR3: TGTGCCAGCAGCGAAAGACAGGGCGCTGAAGCTTTCTTT.

The genes are TRBV28 and TRBJ2-5; 11 positions match TRBD2. With V trimmed by 6 bases and J by 0 bases, 9 bases remained unmatched. The CDR3 contains 17 residues. From germline, CDR1 is MDHEN and CDR2 SYDVKM. CDR3 coding DNA: TGTGCCAGCAGCCCACAAAGGACTAGCGGGTACCAAGAGACCCAGTACTTC. As protein: CASSPQRTSGYQETQYF.

This clone was found once. The rearrangement joins TRBV6-5 to TRBJ1-2; TRBD1 aligns across 9 bases. This CDR3 is built from 15 residues. The junction had 7 bases not matched to a gene; V was cut back by 0 bases and J by 8 bases. The germline CDR1 and CDR2 sequences are MNHEY and SVGAGI. This CDR3 is CASSYSGQGTRGYTF. In DNA form, the CDR3 reads TGTGCCAGCAGTTACTCGGGACAGGGAACAAGGGGCTACACCTTC.

The CDR3 here is CASSVQGVGEKLFF. The CDR3 DNA reads as TGTGCCAGCAGTGTACAGGGGGTCGGCGAAAAACTGTTTTTT. The V and J genes are TRBV6-1 and TRBJ1-4; 8 bases are shared with TRBD1. The CDR3 contains 14 residues. Unmatched junction bases numbered 6, after V lost 4 bases and J lost 8 bases. The V gene's germline CDR1 is MNHNS and CDR2 SASEGT.

The chain has TRBV28 and TRBJ2-7; D might be TRBD1 (5 bases). V lost 3 bases to trimming and J lost 3 bases, with 12 bases between them. The V gene's germline CDR1 is MDHEN and CDR2 SYDVKM. The CDR3 covers 14 residues. The CDR3 loop reads CASSLDNLFYEQYF. The CDR3 DNA reads TGTGCCAGCAGTTTGGACAACCTTTTCTACGAGCAGTACTTC.

The rearrangement links TRBV7-8 to TRBJ2-7; D might be TRBD2 (6 bases). Germline CDR1 is SGHVS and CDR2 is FQNEAQ. This CDR3 has 15 residues. V lost 3 bases and J lost 1, with 13 bases in between. CDR3 DNA: TGTGCCAGCAGCTTGAGGGACTTTTTTTCCTACGAGCAGTACTTC. It yields the protein CASSLRDFFSYEQYF.

The V and J genes are TRBV7-2 and TRBJ2-1; 13 nucleotides match TRBD2. Germline V gene lookup returns CDR1 SGHTA and CDR2 FQGNSA. Trimming at V came to 5 bases and at J to 5 bases, leaving 9 bases not matched to a gene. The CDR3 contains 17 residues. CDR3 sequence reads: CASSPPGTSGADNEQFF. DNA for the CDR3: TGTGCCAGCAGCCCCCCCGGGACTAGCGGGGCCGACAATGAGCAGTTCTTC.

The CDR3 DNA reads TGTGCCAGCAGCTTACAGGCTAGCGGGGGCACAGATACGCAGTATTTT. This gives the protein CASSLQASGGTDTQYF. The V call is TRBV7-3, the J call TRBJ2-3, with 9 bases aligning to TRBD2. Germline CDR1 SGHTA, CDR2 FQGTGA. Trimming removed 2 bases from V and 1 base from J; junction bases left unmatched: 4. The CDR3 contains 16 residues.

CDR3 nucleotides: TGTGCCAGCAGCAAGATAGGGGACAATGAGCAGTTCTTC. It specifies CASSKIGDNEQFF. The chain links TRBV25-1 to TRBJ2-1; D possibly corresponds to TRBD1 (5 bases). The CDR3 consists of 13 residues. Germline CDR1 and CDR2: MGHDK and SYGVNS. V lost 6 bases to trimming and J lost 5 bases, with 11 bases between them.

A note on this clone: Within the sample, other DNA sequences also encode this same CDR3. The chain couples TRBV10-2 to TRBJ2-3; maybe TRBD2 (5 bases). The CDR3 sequence is 13 residues long. The V gene's germline CDR1 is WSHSY and CDR2 SAAADI. The germline V and J ends were trimmed by 5 bases and 5 bases, with 11 bases remaining between them. The CDR3: CASSRTSGDTQYF. CDR3 nucleotides: TGCGCCAGCAGTCGCACCAGCGGAGATACGCAGTATTTT.

This rearrangement joins TRBV29-1 to TRBJ2-3, with a tentative D call TRBD2 (5 bases). This CDR3 comprises 14 residues. CDR1 SQVTM and CDR2 ANQGSEA come from the germline V gene. V was shortened by 4 bases and J by 0 bases, with 11 bases between the two germline ends. CDR3 nucleotides: TGCAGCGTTGGAGGGCGGTCTAGCACAGATACGCAGTATTTT. Translated: CSVGGRSSTDTQYF.

The chain couples TRBV30 to TRBJ1-3; D gene uncertain. V dropped 6 bases and J dropped 0 bases, with 9 bases sitting between them. CDR1 is GTSNPN and CDR2 is SVGIG in the germline V gene (reference sequence). The CDR3 sequence is 13 residues long. DNA for the CDR3: TGTGCCTGCGACACTCTCTCTGGAAACACCATATATTTT. It is translated as CACDTLSGNTIYF.

The chain couples TRBV7-8 to TRBJ2-3; a possible D gene is TRBD2 (7 bases). V dropped 1 base and J dropped 2 bases, with 10 bases sitting between them. The CDR3 is 15 residues long. CDR1 is SGHVS and CDR2 is FQNEAQ in the germline V gene. This chain's CDR3 is CASSLVAGATDTQYF. As DNA, the CDR3 is TGTGCCAGCAGCTTAGTTGCGGGGGCCACAGATACGCAGTATTTT.

The chain links TRBV28 to TRBJ1-2; D not resolved. Germline V gives CDR1 MDHEN, CDR2 SYDVKM. The germline V and J ends were trimmed by 5 bases and 3 bases, with 13 bases remaining between them. This CDR3 is built from 14 residues. CDR3 bases: TGTGCCAGCAGTCCCCCCCCGGGAGACTATGGCTACACCTTC. Protein sequence: CASSPPPGDYGYTF.

The chain is built from TRBV27 and TRBJ2-3, with 10 bases fitting TRBD2. Germline CDR1 is MNHEY and CDR2 is SMNVEV (reference sequence). The CDR3 covers 13 residues. With V trimmed by 6 bases and J by 7 bases, 4 bases remained unmatched. As DNA, the CDR3 is TGTGCCAGCAGGGCTAGCGGGAGTAATACGCAGTATTTT. This codes for CASRASGSNTQYF.

The sample holds a few counts of this clone. The genes are TRBV14 and TRBJ2-7, with a tentative D call TRBD2 (5 bases). The CDR3 covers 13 residues. Trimming removed 2 bases at V and 12 bases at J, with 17 bases between. Germline V gene sequence: CDR1 SGHDN, CDR2 FVKESK. CDR3 nucleotides: TGTGCCAGCAGCCAACAACCCGGACTGGGAGCGTACTTC. Its translation is CASSQQPGLGAYF.

The V gene is TRBV7-2, the J gene TRBJ1-2, with 8 positions matching TRBD1. This CDR3 contains 16 residues. J gave up 8 bases and V 2 bases, and 13 bases lay outside the gene matches. Per germline, CDR1 SGHTA and CDR2 FQGNSA. DNA of the CDR3: TGTGCCAGCAGCTTATGGGCAGGGGGCGCGGGAAAGGGCTACACCTTC. This codes for CASSLWAGGAGKGYTF.

The DNA for the CDR3 is TGTGCCAGCAGTCCTCAAGAGACCCAGTACTTC. Translation gives CASSPQETQYF. The rearrangement joins TRBV28 to TRBJ2-5; unclear D gene. Trimming took 5 bases from V and 2 from J, leaving 3 bases between them. Germline loops: CDR1 MDHEN, CDR2 SYDVKM. This CDR3 has 11 amino acids. Together with reference TRBV28 and TRBJ2-5, the CDR3 gives the full variable domain: DVKVTQSSRYLVKRTGEKVFLECVQDMDHENMFWYRQDPGLGLRLIYFSYDVKMKEKGDIPEGYSVSREKKERFSLILESASTNQTSMYLCASSPQETQYFGPGTRLLVL.

This chain links TRBV28 with TRBJ1-2; no definite D call. This CDR3 contains 14 residues. Trimming stripped 5 bases from V and 4 bases from J, with 14 bases between. Germline CDR1 is MDHEN and CDR2 is SYDVKM. CDR3 nucleotides: TGTGCCAGCAGTCCCAAATGGACTCCCTATGGCTACACCTTC. It encodes CASSPKWTPYGYTF.

This rearrangement joins TRBV7-9 to TRBJ2-1; TRBD1 matches 7 bases. The CDR3 runs 14 residues. The J segment lost 4 bases and the V segment lost 7 bases, leaving 7 bases of the junction unmatched. Germline CDR1 SEHNR, CDR2 FQNEAQ (reference sequence). This CDR3 is CASIVTGPYNEQFF. In nucleotides, the CDR3 is TGTGCCAGCATCGTGACAGGGCCGTACAATGAGCAGTTCTTC. Combining the CDR3 with reference TRBV7-9 and TRBJ2-1 gives the whole variable domain DTGVSQNPRHKITKRGQNVTFRCDPISEHNRLYWYRQTLGQGPEFLTYFQNEAQLEKSRLLSDRFSAERPKGSFSTLEIQRTEQGDSAMYLCASIVTGPYNEQFFGPGTRLTVL.

The CDR3 bases are TGTGCCAGCAGCTCGGACAGAGGTTATAGCGGGGTTCAAGAGACCCAGTACTTC. This encodes CASSSDRGYSGVQETQYF. The chain links TRBV7-9 to TRBJ2-5; 8 bases are shared with TRBD2. The CDR3 length is 18 residues. In germline, CDR1 is SEHNR, CDR2 FQNEAQ (reference sequence). V dropped 4 bases and J dropped 2; count of bases not matched to a gene: 15.

The rearrangement links TRBV13 to TRBJ1-1, with TRBD1 matching 11 bases. CDR1 is PRHDT and CDR2 is FYEKMQ in the germline V gene (reference sequence). V dropped 5 bases and J dropped 7; count of bases not matched to a gene: 9. CDR3 size: 15 residues. The CDR3 nucleotides are TGTGCCAGCAGCCGATGGAGGGACAGGGGGGGTGAAGCTTTCTTT. Its translation: CASSRWRDRGGEAFF.

The V and J genes are TRBV6-6 and TRBJ2-5; D unresolved. The germline V and J ends were trimmed by 2 bases and 5 bases, with 6 bases remaining between them. Per germline, CDR1 MNHNY and CDR2 SVGAGI (reference sequence). The CDR3 contains 12 residues. The CDR3 region has the DNA TGTGCCAGCAGTTACCCACGGGAGACCCAGTACTTC. Its translation is CASSYPRETQYF.

This chain links TRBV6-4 with TRBJ1-2; 10 nucleotides match TRBD1. The CDR3 is 13 residues long. V shed 8 bases, J shed 7 bases, and the junction held 7 bases outside the gene matches. In germline, CDR1 is MRHNA, CDR2 SNTAGT. CDR3 DNA sequence: TGTGCCAGCCGAGGACAGGGGGTTGGTGGCTACACCTTC. Protein product: CASRGQGVGGYTF.

CDR3 region: CASGPIGLADTQYF. The CDR3 coding sequence is TGTGCTAGTGGTCCTATAGGACTAGCAGATACGCAGTATTTT. This chain uses TRBV12-5 with TRBJ2-3, with 7 positions matching TRBD2. V shed 5 bases and J 4 bases; nucleotides not matched to a gene: 6. The CDR3 has 14 residues. Germline loops: CDR1 LGHNT, CDR2 FRNRAP.

The chain has TRBV13 and TRBJ1-5; 9 bases are a match to TRBD1. CDR1 and CDR2 from the germline V gene are PRHDT and FYEKMQ (reference sequence). This CDR3 has 14 amino acids. The V and J ends lost 4 bases and 7 bases, in that order; junction bases with no gene match: 5. The CDR3 bases are TGTGCCAGCAGCTCGGGACAGGGAAGCCAGCCCCAGCATTTT. It encodes CASSSGQGSQPQHF.

The chain recombines TRBV11-2 with TRBJ2-2; TRBD2 is a possible D gene (5 bases). Looked up from germline, CDR1 is SGHAT and CDR2 is FQNNGV. Trimming shortened V by 5 bases and J by 0 bases, and 13 bases separated the two germline ends. The CDR3 is 16 amino acids. The CDR3 here is CASSARTGTNTGELFF. CDR3 sequence (DNA): TGTGCCAGCAGCGCCCGGACTGGGACGAACACCGGGGAGCTGTTTTTT. The complete variable domain, with remaining parts taken from reference TRBV11-2 and TRBJ2-2, reads EAGVAQSPRYKIIEKRQSVAFWCNPISGHATLYWYQQILGQGPKLLIQFQNNGVVDDSQLPKDRFSAERLKGVDSTLKIQPAKLEDSAVYLCASSARTGTNTGELFFGEGSRLTVL.